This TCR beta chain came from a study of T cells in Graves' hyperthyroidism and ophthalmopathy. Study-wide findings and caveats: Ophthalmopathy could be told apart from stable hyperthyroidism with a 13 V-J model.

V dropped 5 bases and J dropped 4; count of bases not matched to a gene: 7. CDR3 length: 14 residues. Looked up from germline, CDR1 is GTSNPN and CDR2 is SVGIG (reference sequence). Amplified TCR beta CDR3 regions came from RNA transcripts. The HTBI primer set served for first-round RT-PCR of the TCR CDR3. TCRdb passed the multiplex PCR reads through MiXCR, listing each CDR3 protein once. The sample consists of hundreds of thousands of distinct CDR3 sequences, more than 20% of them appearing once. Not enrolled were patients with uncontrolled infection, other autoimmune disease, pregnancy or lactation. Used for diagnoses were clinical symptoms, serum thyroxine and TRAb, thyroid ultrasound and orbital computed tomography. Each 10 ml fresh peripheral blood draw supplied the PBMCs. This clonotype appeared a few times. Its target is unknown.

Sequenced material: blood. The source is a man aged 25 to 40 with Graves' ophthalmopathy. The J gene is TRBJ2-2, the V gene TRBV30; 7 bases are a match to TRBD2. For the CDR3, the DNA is TGTGCCTGGGCGACTAGCTGGCGCACCGGGGAGCTGTTTTTT. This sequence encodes CAWATSWRTGELFF.